This T cell receptor beta chain was recorded in a study of cytotoxic CD8 clonotypes in ibrutinib-treated CLL. Study conclusions and caveats: Baseline clonality was higher than in age-matched healthy donors and moved in step with circulating CD8+ T-cell counts.

About this clone: The antigen is unknown.

From germline, CDR1 is MGHDK and CDR2 SYGVNS. The V gene end was trimmed by 3 bases and the J gene end by 7 bases; junction bases not matched to a gene: 5. The CDR3 is made up of 15 amino acids. Method: immunoSEQ multiplex PCR; TCRdb's copy keeps in-frame clones and lacks some. This table holds 130,000 or so clones, 77% found once. TCR beta libraries used 2 to 2.5 micrograms of genomic DNA from cryopreserved PBMCs. This receptor was obtained from a human donor with chronic lymphocytic leukemia. The V and J genes are TRBV25-1 and TRBJ2-2, with 10 nucleotides matching TRBD2. This specimen was PBMCs, taken after 12 months of ibrutinib treatment. The CDR3 reads CASSELAGAIGELFF. CDR3 DNA sequence: TGTGCCAGCAGTGAGCTAGCGGGAGCTATCGGGGAGCTGTTTTTT.